The 10 T cell receptor beta chains presented below share a single source sample, sequenced in a study of T cell changes during pregnancy in multiple sclerosis (dated by TCRdb to about 2019). Library preparation used the immunoSEQ multiplex PCR assay. The table was pulled from immuneACCESS by TCRdb, which kept in-frame rearrangements only. Such tables lose some clones; where checked, under half of the loss comes from unresolved V genes, and the rest has no known cause. The sample records about 24,000 clones, more than 75% of which are singletons. The ten most abundant clones make up 9.4% of the sample. The material sequenced was CD8+ T cells from peripheral blood mononuclear cells, taken in the third trimester of pregnancy. The receptors were sampled from a female donor in good health, enrolled as a control in a pregnancy study.

The V call is TRBV6-5, the J call TRBJ2-3; the match to TRBD1 covers 9 bases. V lost 5 bases to trimming and J lost 3 bases; unmatched junction nucleotides: 6. CDR1 is MNHEY and CDR2 is SVGAGI in the germline V gene. This CDR3 spans 15 amino acids. The CDR3 DNA reads as TGTGCCAGCAGTCCCGGGACAGGGAGGACAGATACGCAGTATTTT. Protein product: CASSPGTGRTDTQYF.

The J gene is TRBJ1-6, the V gene TRBV9; TRBD1 agrees at 7 bases. Losses at the gene ends were 3 bases for V and 8 bases for J; bases not matched to a gene: 5. There are 14 residues in the CDR3. In germline, CDR1 is SGDLS, CDR2 YYNGEE. CDR3 DNA sequence: TGTGCCAGCAGCGCCCGGGACAGAGATTCACCCCTCCACTTT. Its protein is CASSARDRDSPLHF.

This sequence joins TRBV6-1 and TRBJ2-7; the match to TRBD1 covers 9 bases. CDR1 and CDR2 (germline): MNHNS, SASEGT. CDR3 length equals 15 residues. The V gene end was trimmed by 2 bases and the J gene end by 3 bases; junction bases not matched to a gene: 5. CDR3 sequence: CASSESPDRGYEQYF. DNA of the CDR3: TGTGCCAGCAGTGAATCTCCGGACAGGGGCTACGAGCAGTACTTC.

The CDR3 coding sequence is TGTGCCAGCAGTTTATTCCACCCAGCCGGGGAGCTGTTTTTT. This gives the protein CASSLFHPAGELFF. This chain uses TRBV27 with TRBJ2-2; D is uncertain. Per the germline V gene, CDR1 is MNHEY and CDR2 is SMNVEV (reference sequence). The CDR3 length is 14 residues. V dropped 1 base and J dropped 6 bases, with 9 bases sitting between them.

The chain carries TRBV19 and TRBJ1-3; D is unclear. The germline V gene has CDR1 LNHDA and CDR2 SQIVND (reference sequence). The V end was cut by 6 bases, the J end by 0 bases, with 21 bases between. The CDR3 runs 18 residues. The CDR3 reads CASSPFLDSATSGNTIYF. The CDR3 DNA follows: TGTGCCAGTAGCCCCTTTCTTGACTCTGCGACCTCTGGAAACACCATATATTTT.

The chain has TRBV27 and TRBJ2-7; 9 bases fit TRBD1. Germline CDR1 MNHEY, CDR2 SMNVEV (reference sequence). CDR3 length: 13 amino acids. V lost 10 bases and J lost 1; bases outside the gene matches: 5. The CDR3, as DNA: TGTGCCACTACAGGGGGCGAATCCTACGAGCAGTACTTC. Its protein is CATTGGESYEQYF.

This CDR3 is CASSYDGGLTEAFF. In DNA, the CDR3 is TGTGCCAGCAGTTACGACGGGGGGCTCACTGAAGCTTTCTTT. The V and J genes are TRBV6-6 and TRBJ1-1; a possible D gene is TRBD1 (6 bases). This CDR3 is built from 14 residues. The V gene's germline CDR1 is MNHNY and CDR2 SVGAGI (reference sequence). V lost 2 bases, J lost 4 bases, and 11 bases lay in between.

V gene TRBV5-6 combines with J gene TRBJ2-1; 8 nucleotides match TRBD2. Germline V CDR1 and CDR2: SGHDT, YYEEEE. This CDR3 is 13 amino acids long. V shed 5 bases and J 3 bases; nucleotides not matched to a gene: 1. CDR3 DNA sequence: TGTGCCAGCAGTGCGGGGGGCTACAATGAGCAGTTCTTC. It is translated as CASSAGGYNEQFF.

The DNA of the CDR3 is TGTGCCAGCAGTCCCCTGGACAGGCGAGAGACCCAGTACTTC. Amino acid sequence: CASSPLDRRETQYF. The gene calls are TRBV27 and TRBJ2-5; 7 nucleotides align to TRBD1. Germline V CDR1 and CDR2: MNHEY, SMNVEV (reference sequence). V dropped 5 bases and J dropped 4; count of bases not matched to a gene: 7. The CDR3 contains 14 residues.

This clone was seen once. The chain is built from TRBV7-8 and TRBJ2-7; the match to TRBD1 covers 8 bases. The germline V gene encodes CDR1 SGHVS and CDR2 FQNEAQ. The CDR3 has 15 amino acids. J gave up 0 bases and V 5 bases, and 6 bases lay outside the gene matches. CDR3 nucleotide sequence: TGTGCCAGCAGCGTGGGACAGGAAAGCTCCTACGAGCAGTACTTC. Its protein product is CASSVGQESSYEQYF.